This T cell receptor beta chain was profiled in a study of T cell responses to AZD1222 COVID-19 vaccine. Study-wide results and caveats: Donors skewed white British and female; clonal diversity was possibly underestimated.

The assay was immunoSEQ multiplex PCR, and TCRdb's table has in-frame clones only and misses some. There are 90,000 to 120,000 clones in the sample; around nine tenths occur only once, and 20% to 25% lies in the top ten. As for this clone: What it recognizes is unknown.

CDR3 size: 17 residues. CDR1 LGHNT and CDR2 FRNRAP come from the germline V gene. The V end lost 2 bases, the J end lost 0 bases, and 11 bases lay between the germline ends. Here the sequenced sample was peripheral blood, taken on day 0 of AZD1222 vaccination. The chain employs TRBV12-5 and TRBJ2-6, with D possibly being TRBD1 or TRBD2 (6 bases each). This sequence was found in an adult in good health. In DNA form, the CDR3 reads TGTGCTAGTGGTTTGTGGGGGGCCAACTCTGGGGCCAACGTCCTGACTTTC. This encodes CASGLWGANSGANVLTF.